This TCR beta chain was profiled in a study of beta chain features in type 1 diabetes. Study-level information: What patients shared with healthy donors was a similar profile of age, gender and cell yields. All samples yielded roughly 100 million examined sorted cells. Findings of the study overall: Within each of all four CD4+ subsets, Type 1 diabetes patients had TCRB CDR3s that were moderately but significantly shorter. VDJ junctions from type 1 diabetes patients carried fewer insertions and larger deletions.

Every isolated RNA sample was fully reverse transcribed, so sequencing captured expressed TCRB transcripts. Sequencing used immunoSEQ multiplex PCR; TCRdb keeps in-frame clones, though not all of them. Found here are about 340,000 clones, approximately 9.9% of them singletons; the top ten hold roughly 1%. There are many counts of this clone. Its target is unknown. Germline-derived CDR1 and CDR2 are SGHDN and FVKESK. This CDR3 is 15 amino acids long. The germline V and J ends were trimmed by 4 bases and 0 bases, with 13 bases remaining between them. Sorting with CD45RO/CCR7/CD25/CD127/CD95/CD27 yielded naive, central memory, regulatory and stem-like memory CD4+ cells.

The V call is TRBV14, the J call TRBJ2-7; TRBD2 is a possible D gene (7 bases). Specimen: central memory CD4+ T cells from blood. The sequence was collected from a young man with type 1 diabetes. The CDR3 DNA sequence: TGTGCCAGCAGCCCTTGGGGGGGCCTCTCCTACGAGCAGTACTTC. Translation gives CASSPWGGLSYEQYF.